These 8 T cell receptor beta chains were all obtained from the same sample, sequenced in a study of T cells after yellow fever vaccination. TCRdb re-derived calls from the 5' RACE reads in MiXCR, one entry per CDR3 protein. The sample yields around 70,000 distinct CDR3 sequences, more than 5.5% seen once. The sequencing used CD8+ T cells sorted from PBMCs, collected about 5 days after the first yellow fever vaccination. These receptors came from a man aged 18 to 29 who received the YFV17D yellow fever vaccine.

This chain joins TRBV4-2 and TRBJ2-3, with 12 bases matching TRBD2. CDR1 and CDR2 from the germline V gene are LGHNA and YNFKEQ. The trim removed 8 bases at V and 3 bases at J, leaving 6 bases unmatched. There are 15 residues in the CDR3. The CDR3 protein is CASQALAGGTDTQYF. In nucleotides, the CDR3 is TGTGCCAGCCAAGCACTAGCGGGGGGTACAGATACGCAGTATTTT.

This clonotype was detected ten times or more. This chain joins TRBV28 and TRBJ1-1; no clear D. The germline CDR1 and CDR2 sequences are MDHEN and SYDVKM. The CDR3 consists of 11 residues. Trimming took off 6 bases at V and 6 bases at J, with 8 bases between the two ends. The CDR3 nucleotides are TGTGCCAGCAGCGACGGGGCTGAAGCTTTCTTT. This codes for CASSDGAEAFF. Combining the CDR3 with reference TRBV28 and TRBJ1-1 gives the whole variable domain DVKVTQSSRYLVKRTGEKVFLECVQDMDHENMFWYRQDPGLGLRLIYFSYDVKMKEKGDIPEGYSVSREKKERFSLILESASTNQTSMYLCASSDGAEAFFGQGTRLTVV.

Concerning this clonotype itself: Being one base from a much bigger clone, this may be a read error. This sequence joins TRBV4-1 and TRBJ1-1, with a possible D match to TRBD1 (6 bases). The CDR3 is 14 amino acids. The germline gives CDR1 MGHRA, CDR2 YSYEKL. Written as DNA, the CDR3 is TGCACCAGCAGCCCAGTGGGAGGGGGCACTGAAGCTTTCTTT. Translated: CTSSPVGGGTEAFF.

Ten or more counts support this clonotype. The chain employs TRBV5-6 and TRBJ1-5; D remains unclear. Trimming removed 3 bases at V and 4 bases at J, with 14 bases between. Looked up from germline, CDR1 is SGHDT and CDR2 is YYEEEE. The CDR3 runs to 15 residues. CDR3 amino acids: CASSSWSFWNQPQHF. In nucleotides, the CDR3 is TGTGCCAGCAGCTCGTGGAGTTTTTGGAATCAGCCCCAGCATTTT.

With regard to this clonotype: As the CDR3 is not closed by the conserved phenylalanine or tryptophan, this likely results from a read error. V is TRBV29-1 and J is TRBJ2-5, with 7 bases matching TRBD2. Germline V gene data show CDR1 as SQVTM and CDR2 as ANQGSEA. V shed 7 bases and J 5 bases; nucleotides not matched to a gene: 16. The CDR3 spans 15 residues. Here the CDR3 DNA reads TGCAGCGCCGTGGAGCGGGGCGACGGATCGGAGACCCAGTACTAC. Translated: CSAVERGDGSETQYY.

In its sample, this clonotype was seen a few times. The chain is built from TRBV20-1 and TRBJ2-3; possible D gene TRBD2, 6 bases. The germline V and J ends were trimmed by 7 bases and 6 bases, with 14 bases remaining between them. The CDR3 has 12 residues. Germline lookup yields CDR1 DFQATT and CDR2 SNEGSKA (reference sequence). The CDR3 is CSVGGVRDTQYF. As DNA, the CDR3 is TGCAGTGTCGGCGGGGTTCGGGATACGCAGTATTTT.

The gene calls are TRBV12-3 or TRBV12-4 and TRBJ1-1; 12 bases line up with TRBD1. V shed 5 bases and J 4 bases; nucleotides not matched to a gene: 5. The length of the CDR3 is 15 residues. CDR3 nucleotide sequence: TGTGCCAGCAGTGGGACAGGGGGCGAGGGCACTGAAGCTTTCTTT. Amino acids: CASSGTGGEGTEAFF.

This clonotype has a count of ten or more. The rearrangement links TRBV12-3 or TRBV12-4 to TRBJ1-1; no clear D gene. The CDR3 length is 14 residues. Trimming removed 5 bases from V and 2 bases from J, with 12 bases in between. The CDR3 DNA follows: TGTGCCAGCAGTACTACAGATACTAACACTGAAGCTTTCTTT. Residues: CASSTTDTNTEAFF.